The 10 T cell receptor beta chains reported below all come from one sample, sequenced in a study of cytomegalovirus exposure and HLA in healthy donors. 13 Jbeta primers and 60 Vbeta primers were used for the PCR. Sequenced by immunoSEQ multiplex PCR; TCRdb stores in-frame clones only, minus some. The data show around 150,000 clones, roughly three quarters seen once. Sequencing was performed on PBMCs. The receptor set was obtained from a young man in good health and CMV-seropositive.

This chain links TRBV7-2 with TRBJ2-2; TRBD1 aligns across 10 bases. CDR3 length equals 15 residues. The germline CDR1 and CDR2 sequences are SGHTA and FQGNSA. Trimming took 5 bases from V and 6 from J; bases not matched to a gene: 6. The CDR3 loop is CASSKGQGGAGELFF. DNA for the CDR3: TGTGCCAGCAGCAAAGGACAGGGGGGCGCCGGGGAGCTGTTTTTT.

DNA of the CDR3: TGCGCCAGCAGCGCCGCAGGCCAGGGGGTTGAGGGCTACACCTTC. Its translation: CASSAAGQGVEGYTF. This chain uses TRBV5-1 with TRBJ1-2; 7 bases match TRBD1. The CDR3 totals 15 residues. Germline assignment: CDR1 SGHRS and CDR2 YFSETQ. The V gene end was trimmed by 4 bases and the J gene end by 8 bases; junction bases not matched to a gene: 14. Supplemented by reference TRBV5-1 and TRBJ1-2, the full variable domain reads KAGVTQTPRYLIKTRGQQVTLSCSPISGHRSVSWYQQTPGQGLQFLFEYFSETQRNKGNFPGRFSGRQFSNSRSEMNVSTLELGDSALYLCASSAAGQGVEGYTFGSGTRLTVV.

This clone has only a few counts. The chain is built from TRBV6-1 and TRBJ1-1; D gene ambiguous. Trimming removed 5 bases at V and 1 base at J, with 8 bases between. The CDR3 has 13 amino acids. Germline CDR1 MNHNS, CDR2 SASEGT. In DNA form, the CDR3 reads TGTGCCAGCAGTCAACAGAAGAACACTGAAGCTTTCTTT. Translated, it gives CASSQQKNTEAFF.

This clone was seen at least ten times. This sequence joins TRBV2 and TRBJ1-1; TRBD1 might be the D (5 bases). Trimming removed 6 bases from V and 1 base from J, with 9 bases in between. The CDR3 has 13 residues. The germline V gene encodes CDR1 SNHLY and CDR2 FYNNEI. This chain's CDR3 is CASSDRENTEAFF. The DNA for the CDR3 is TGTGCCAGCAGCGACAGAGAGAACACTGAAGCTTTCTTT.

The chain uses TRBV6-5 and TRBJ1-6; D call uncertain. V was cut by 6 bases and J by 6 bases, with 12 bases left in between. CDR3 length: 14 residues. Per the germline V gene, CDR1 is MNHEY and CDR2 is SVGAGI. CDR3 coding DNA: TGTGCCAGCAGCCAGACGGGAATTAATTCACCCCTCCACTTT. Amino acid sequence: CASSQTGINSPLHF.

The rearrangement links TRBV29-1 to TRBJ2-1, with TRBD1 matching 7 bases. Germline trimming cut 6 bases from V and 5 bases from J; bases unmatched to any gene: 10. Looked up from germline, CDR1 is SQVTM and CDR2 is ANQGSEA. This CDR3 region has 14 residues. As DNA, the CDR3 is TGCAGCGTCCTCCTAGGACAGGTAAACAATGAGCAGTTCTTC. Protein: CSVLLGQVNNEQFF.

This clone was recorded a few times. The rearrangement joins TRBV27 to TRBJ2-2; D is perhaps TRBD2 (6 bases). The CDR3 sequence is 15 residues long. The ends were cut back, 2 bases at V and 4 bases at J, with 11 bases in the middle. Germline loops: CDR1 MNHEY, CDR2 SMNVEV (reference sequence). The CDR3 nucleotides are TGTGCCAGCAGTTTACCGGGGGTGGGCACCGGGGAGCTGTTTTTT. Amino acid sequence: CASSLPGVGTGELFF.

This clone occurred once. The chain is built from TRBV2 and TRBJ1-4; 10 nucleotides align to TRBD1. From germline, CDR1 is SNHLY and CDR2 FYNNEI. The CDR3 is made up of 14 amino acids. J was trimmed by 6 bases and V by 4 bases; bases with no gene match: 2. Here the CDR3 reads CASSAGTGDEKLFF. In DNA form, the CDR3 reads TGTGCCAGCAGTGCCGGGACAGGGGATGAAAAACTGTTTTTT.

This chain connects TRBV11-2 to TRBJ2-1; D perhaps matches TRBD2 (6 bases). CDR1 SGHAT and CDR2 FQNNGV come from the germline V gene. Trimming stripped 1 base from V and 7 bases from J, with 20 bases between. CDR3 length equals 17 residues. CDR3 bases: TGTGCCAGCAGCTTAGGGGGGGAATGGTATTTACGGAATGAGCAGTTCTTC. Protein: CASSLGGEWYLRNEQFF.

The V call is TRBV2, the J call TRBJ1-2, with TRBD1 matching 8 bases. The CDR3 runs 15 residues. Looked up from germline, CDR1 is SNHLY and CDR2 is FYNNEI. V shed 6 bases, J shed 2 bases, and the junction held 8 bases outside the gene matches. CDR3 nucleotides: TGTGCCAGCAGGGACGCCAGGGGGCCCAACTATGGCTACACCTTC. This gives the protein CASRDARGPNYGYTF.